This entry concerns a single TCR beta chain. Its antigen is not known. After template switching added a universal primer site, the resulting cDNA carried unique molecular identifiers. TCRdb re-called the 5' RACE reads through MiXCR, storing one row per CDR3 protein. This sample has hundreds of thousands of distinct CDR3 sequences, with 15% to 20% found just once. The CDR3 loop spans 14 amino acids. Between the trimmed V and J ends, which lost 1 base and 4 bases, there was a span of 11 bases. In germline, CDR1 is DFQATT, CDR2 SNEGSKA (reference sequence). The sample belongs to a study of identical twins. Overall study results and limits: A cross-sectional statistical analysis, not follow-up of the same donors, supported the conclusions.

This same sample was also part of a study on T cells expressing NK-cell markers. That publication notes: The sequencing cohort of eight donors included seven HCMV-seropositive individuals and one seronegative individual.

J is TRBJ1-5 and V is TRBV20-1; no definite D call. This TCR derives from a woman between 18 and 30 years old in good health. Sequenced material: PBMCs. CDR3 sequence: CSARVWAGNQPQHF. Written as DNA, the CDR3 is TGCAGTGCTAGAGTCTGGGCCGGGAATCAGCCCCAGCATTTT.